This T cell receptor beta chain was captured in a study of shared clonotypes between healthy human individuals. This CDR3 is 15 amino acids long. Trimming removed 2 bases from V and 2 bases from J, with 13 bases in between. Germline loops: CDR1 SGHNT, CDR2 YYREEE (reference sequence). The method was immunoSEQ multiplex PCR; TCRdb's version includes in-frame clones alone and lacks a portion of them. This sample has more than 2,000,000 clones, with over 90% found just once. Study-level results: Sampling involved blood alone; tissue repertoires likely differ. Shared clonotypes across all four donors exceeded non-shared ones in generation probability. Several donors shared approximately 5% of their naive CD4 clonotypes. Depth was large, yet rarefaction showed that sorted-subset sequencing was incomplete.

With regard to this clone: No antigen is known for it.

Specimen: naive CD4+ T cells from PBMCs. Described subset: CD45RA+ positively selected. The receptor comes from a man aged 18 to 30 in good health. Some clones in this sample may be carry-over from other donors' samples. The chain has TRBV5-4 and TRBJ1-2; no reliable D call. The DNA for the CDR3 is TGTGCCAGCAGCTTCCGGGCGGGCCTGAACTATGGCTACACCTTC. Its protein is CASSFRAGLNYGYTF.